Listed below are T cell receptor beta chains from one sample, sequenced in a study of blood T cells in healthy people across ages. TCRdb re-called the 5' RACE reads through MiXCR, storing one row per CDR3 protein. The data show 750,000 to 950,000 distinct CDR3 sequences, under 35% seen once. This sample also appeared in a second study, on T cells of mothers and their children.

The sample was blood. These receptors were obtained from a woman in her thirties or forties in good health. Each CDR3 is given with its conserved first and last residue. D genes are given only for firm matches. Clone sizes are given selectively: once, few, many, or a class where the clone is expanded.

>TRBD1|TRBV7-9|.|TRBJ2-5
CASSVVTGMETQYF
TGTGCCAGCAGCGTTGTGACAGGGATGGAGACCCAGTACTTC
>.|TRBV3-1|.|TRBJ1-2
CASSPRGGNCYGYTF
TGTGCCAGCAGCCCCCGGGGAGGGAACTGTTATGGCTACACCTTC
>TRBD2|TRBV6-6|.|TRBJ2-3
CASSPGTSLQYF
TGTGCCAGCAGTCCCGGGACTAGCTTGCAGTATTTT
>TRBD1|TRBV25-1|many|TRBJ2-5
CASSEQPTQGAWETQYF
TGTGCCAGCAGTGAACAACCGACCCAGGGGGCTTGGGAGACCCAGTACTTC
>TRBD1|TRBV20-1|few|TRBJ1-2
CSAPGQGDGYTF
TGCAGTGCTCCGGGACAGGGAGATGGCTACACCTTC
>TRBD2|TRBV20-1|once|TRBJ2-1
CSARESGTSVDNEQFF
TGCAGTGCTAGAGAGTCCGGGACTAGCGTAGACAATGAGCAGTTCTTC
>.|TRBV5-1|.|TRBJ1-1
CASSFTGRGTTEAFF
TGCGCCAGCAGCTTTACAGGGAGGGGGACCACTGAAGCTTTCTTT
>.|TRBV9|.|TRBJ2-3
CASSLLEGATDTQYF
TGTGCCAGCAGCCTGCTAGAAGGGGCCACAGATACGCAGTATTTT
>TRBD2|TRBV20-1|.|TRBJ2-5
CSARLAGNNEQYF
TGCAGTGCAAGACTAGCGGGGAACAATGAGCAGTACTTC
>.|TRBV7-2|many|TRBJ2-3
CASSVNGGRLTDTQYF
TGTGCCAGCAGCGTTAATGGGGGGCGGCTCACAGATACGCAGTATTTT
>.|TRBV14|.|TRBJ1-1
CASSQDAPFPAFF
TGTGCCAGCAGCCAAGATGCCCCCTTCCCAGCTTTCTTT
>.|TRBV7-2|many|TRBJ1-6
CASSFWTENNSPLHF
TGTGCCAGCAGCTTCTGGACAGAGAATAATTCACCCCTCCACTTT
>.|TRBV15|.|TRBJ1-2
CATSRLRQGRDGYTF
TGTGCCACCAGCAGGTTACGCCAGGGCCGGGATGGCTACACCTTC
>.|TRBV5-1|.|TRBJ1-4
CASRRGTVDEKLFF
TGCGCCAGCAGACGAGGGACGGTGGATGAAAAACTGTTTTTT
>.|TRBV20-1|few|TRBJ1-6
CSAYGNSYNSPLHF
TGCAGTGCTTATGGAAACTCCTATAATTCACCCCTCCACTTT
>TRBD2|TRBV7-8|many|TRBJ2-1
CASSRGLAQSSYNEQFF
TGTGCCAGCAGCCGGGGACTAGCGCAATCCTCCTACAATGAGCAGTTCTTC
>TRBD1|TRBV30|.|TRBJ1-6
CASPGQVRGSPLHF
TGTGCCTCGCCCGGACAGGTCCGAGGTTCACCCCTCCACTTT
>TRBD1|TRBV20-1|many|TRBJ1-2
CSATPGGQGANYGYTF
TGCAGTGCCACCCCGGGAGGTCAGGGGGCGAACTATGGCTACACCTTC
>.|TRBV29-1|many|TRBJ2-5
CSYTQGRETQYF
TGCAGTTACACTCAGGGACGGGAGACCCAGTACTTC
>.|TRBV11-3|few|TRBJ2-1
CASSSGAVTYNEQFF
TGTGCCAGCAGCTCGGGCGCGGTTACCTACAATGAGCAGTTCTTC
>TRBD1|TRBV7-2|.|TRBJ2-1
CASKRDRAYNEQFF
TGTGCCAGCAAACGGGACAGGGCTTACAATGAGCAGTTCTTC
>.|TRBV7-9|.|TRBJ1-2
CASSRGTWEVDGYTF
TGTGCCAGCAGCCGGGGTACGTGGGAGGTCGACGGCTACACCTTC
>.|TRBV25-1|.|TRBJ1-1
CAGSSRGTEAFF
TGTGCCGGCAGTTCTCGGGGGACTGAAGCTTTCTTT
>.|TRBV9|.|TRBJ2-5
CASSVVPGRAQTQYF
TGTGCCAGCAGCGTAGTCCCAGGACGGGCGCAGACCCAGTACTTC
>.|TRBV27|.|TRBJ1-4
CASSFQPREKLFF
TGTGCCAGCAGTTTTCAGCCCAGAGAAAAACTGTTTTTT
>.|TRBV2|.|TRBJ2-3
CASSDDLRTDTQYF
TGTGCCAGCAGTGACGATCTCCGCACAGATACGCAGTATTTT
>.|TRBV12-3/TRBV12-4|many|TRBJ2-3
CASSLLKGVDTQYF
TGTGCCAGCAGTCTCTTGAAGGGGGTAGATACGCAGTATTTT
>.|TRBV20-1|few|TRBJ1-6
CSARGQSSYNSPLHF
TGCAGTGCTAGGGGGCAGTCCTCCTATAATTCACCCCTCCACTTT
>.|TRBV20-1|few|TRBJ1-1
CSARTRTEAFF
TGCAGTGCTAGGACCCGGACTGAAGCTTTCTTT
>TRBD2|TRBV2|.|TRBJ2-3
CASSAGLAGITDMQYF
TGTGCCAGCAGTGCCGGACTAGCGGGTATCACAGATATGCAGTATTTT
>TRBD2|TRBV5-1|many|TRBJ2-1
CASSLGSSGNEQFF
TGCGCCAGCAGCTTGGGCTCTAGCGGAAATGAGCAGTTCTTC
>.|TRBV12-3/TRBV12-4|many|TRBJ1-1
CASSLGARTEAFF
TGTGCCAGCAGTCTCGGGGCTAGAACTGAAGCTTTCTTT
>.|TRBV6-5|many|TRBJ2-5
CASSKAANEETQYF
TGTGCCAGCAGTAAGGCAGCAAACGAAGAGACCCAGTACTTC
>TRBD1|TRBV6-6|many|TRBJ1-4
CASSYYDRVDEKLFF
TGTGCCAGCAGTTACTATGACAGGGTCGATGAAAAACTGTTTTTT
>.|TRBV18|many|TRBJ2-7
CASSPPQAYEQYF
TGTGCCAGCTCACCACCGCAAGCCTACGAGCAGTACTTC
>.|TRBV12-3/TRBV12-4|.|TRBJ1-4
CASTRGGKRFF
TGTGCCAGCACCCGTGGGGGAAAACGGTTTTTT
>TRBD1|TRBV20-1|.|TRBJ1-2
CSAKGQGAWGYTF
TGCAGTGCAAAGGGACAGGGGGCTTGGGGCTACACCTTC
>.|TRBV5-4|many|TRBJ2-7
CASSLGLTTTQYF
TGTGCCAGCAGCTTGGGCTTAACTACGACGCAGTACTTC
>.|TRBV7-2|.|TRBJ1-2
CASSAPARTVNYGYTF
TGTGCCAGCAGCGCCCCGGCTCGGACAGTCAACTATGGCTACACCTTC
>.|TRBV29-1|many|TRBJ1-2
CSVVAAYGYTF
TGCAGCGTTGTGGCAGCTTATGGCTACACCTTC
>.|TRBV20-1|.|TRBJ2-1
CSARDLSSYNEQFF
TGCAGTGCTAGGGATCTAAGCTCCTACAATGAGCAGTTCTTC
>.|TRBV12-3/TRBV12-4|.|TRBJ1-5
CASRSTGNQPQHF
TGTGCCAGCAGATCAACAGGGAATCAGCCCCAGCATTTT
>.|TRBV5-6|few|TRBJ1-2
CASSPSPRRTNYGYTF
TGTGCCAGCAGTCCATCGCCCCGACGGACGAACTATGGCTACACCTTC
>.|TRBV28|few|TRBJ2-7
CVLGQSSYEQYF
TGTGTCTTGGGGCAATCCTCCTACGAGCAGTACTTC
>.|TRBV4-1|.|TRBJ2-7
CASCPNRDLTVYEQYF
TGCGCCAGCTGCCCCAACAGGGACCTGACCGTGTACGAGCAGTACTTC
>.|TRBV5-6|many|TRBJ1-2
CASSLGRGDYGYTF
TGTGCCAGCAGCTTAGGGAGAGGAGACTATGGCTACACCTTC
>.|TRBV7-9|.|TRBJ1-1
CASSLFSANTEAFF
TGTGCCAGCAGCTTATTTTCAGCGAACACTGAAGCTTTCTTT
>.|TRBV15|many|TRBJ2-5
CATSRDLGHRVTQYF
TGTGCCACCAGCAGAGATCTGGGACACCGGGTAACCCAGTACTTC
>TRBD1|TRBV7-2|.|TRBJ1-2
CASSRDRENGYTF
TGTGCCAGCAGCCGCGACAGGGAAAATGGCTACACCTTC
>.|TRBV20-1|once|TRBJ2-5
CSAKRGRSEQYF
TGCAGTGCTAAACGGGGGAGGTCGGAGCAGTACTTC
>.|TRBV4-3|.|TRBJ2-2
CASSRGQDTGELFF
TGCGCCAGCAGCCGGGGACAAGACACCGGGGAGCTGTTTTTT
>TRBD2|TRBV20-1|.|TRBJ2-5
CSAWTSAETQYF
TGCAGTGCTTGGACTAGTGCTGAGACCCAGTACTTC
>TRBD1|TRBV5-1|once|TRBJ2-5
CASGFSGQANQETQYF
TGCGCCAGCGGCTTCTCGGGACAGGCCAACCAAGAGACCCAGTACTTC
>.|TRBV30|.|TRBJ1-2
CAWSSLRNYGYTF
TGTGCCTGGAGTTCGCTAAGGAACTATGGCTACACCTTC
>.|TRBV29-1|.|TRBJ1-2
CSVEVAGAQFGYGYTF
TGCAGCGTTGAAGTGGCAGGGGCACAGTTCGGGTATGGCTACACCTTC